This T cell receptor (beta chain) was captured by sequencing in a study of CXCR3-negative and CXCR3-positive naive CD8 T cells. Concerning this clonotype: Its antigen is not known.

The authors made the TRB cDNA libraries by 5' RACE using UMI labels. TCRdb reworked the 5' RACE reads into one entry per CDR3 protein, no DNA. The table lists 75,000 or so distinct CDR3 sequences. A CD45RO-CCR7+CD27+CD95- profile was what naive CD8+ T cells displayed. The CDR3 is 13 residues long. The germline gives CDR1 DFQATT, CDR2 SNEGSKA (reference sequence). General study points: Against CXCR3-negative naive cells, CXCR3-positive naive cells showed more hydrophobic TRB CDR3s. Sequencing showed both naive subsets with comparably high diversity, and memory CD8+ cells much lower. Naive cells used TRBV-TRBJ genes in much the same way whether CXCR3-negative or CXCR3-positive; memory cells did not.

The receptor was derived from a human donor in good health. Some clones in this sample may be carry-over from other donors' samples. Sequencing was performed on naive CXCR3- CD8+ T cells from blood. The sample's subset: CD45RO-CCR7+CD27+CD95- naive CD8+ T cells lacking CXCR3 (TNR3-). The rearrangement uses TRBV20-1 and TRBJ2-7; there is no DNA to check the TCRdb D call of TRBD1. CDR3 sequence: CSASLRQIYEQYF.